This TCR beta chain was retrieved from a study of shared clonotypes between healthy human individuals. The germline V gene encodes CDR1 LNHDA and CDR2 SQIVND (reference sequence). CDR3 size: 15 residues. V trimming: 8 bases; J trimming: 5 bases; junction bases outside the gene matches: 9. Donors comprised healthy HIV-negative adults lacking recent acute infections or vaccinations. The run depth of the assay was deep. Profiled with immunoSEQ multiplex PCR; TCRdb holds only in-frame clones, not every one. The repertoire holds around 88,000 clones, with approximately 63% as singletons. The chain has TRBV19 and TRBJ2-5; 12 nucleotides agree with TRBD1. Sequenced input: memory CD8+ T cells sorted from blood. Specified subset: CD45RO+ cells pooled with CCR7-negative TemRA cells. The clonotype originates from a man aged 30 to 45 in good health. The CDR3 DNA reads TGTGCCAGTCAAAATTCCGGGACAGGGGGCGAGACCCAGTACTTC. This encodes CASQNSGTGGETQYF.